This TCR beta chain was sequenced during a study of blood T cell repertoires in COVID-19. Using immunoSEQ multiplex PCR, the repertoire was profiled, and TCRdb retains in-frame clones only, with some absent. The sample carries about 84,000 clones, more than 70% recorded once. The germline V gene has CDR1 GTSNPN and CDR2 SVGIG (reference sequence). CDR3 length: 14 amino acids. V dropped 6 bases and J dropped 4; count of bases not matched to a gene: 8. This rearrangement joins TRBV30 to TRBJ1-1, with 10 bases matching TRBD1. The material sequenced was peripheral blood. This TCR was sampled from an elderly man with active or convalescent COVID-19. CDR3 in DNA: TGTGCCTGTCTCCGGGACAGGGGAGGCACTGAAGCTTTCTTT. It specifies CACLRDRGGTEAFF. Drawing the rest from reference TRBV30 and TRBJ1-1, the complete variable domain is SQTIHQWPATLVQPVGSPLSLECTVEGTSNPNLYWYRQAAGRGLQLLFYSVGIGQISSEVPQNLSASRPQDRQFILSSKKLLLSDSGFYLCACLRDRGGTEAFFGQGTRLTVV.